The 15 T cell receptor beta chains below all came from one sample that was sequenced in a study of blood T cell repertoires in COVID-19. Some clones are missing from TCRdb's copy, which holds only in-frame ones; the method was immunoSEQ multiplex PCR. The table lists 200,000 to 250,000 clones, roughly 84% of them singletons. Sequenced input: peripheral blood. The receptors derive from a woman between 35 and 50 years old who had recovered from COVID-19.

V usage is TRBV28 and J usage is TRBJ2-6, with 7 positions matching TRBD1. Germline CDR1 is MDHEN and CDR2 is SYDVKM. This CDR3 is built from 15 residues. The V gene end was trimmed by 5 bases and the J gene end by 4 bases; junction bases not matched to a gene: 5. The CDR3 DNA follows: TGTGCCAGCAGTCCGACAGGGACAGGGGCCAACGTCCTGACTTTC. Translating it yields CASSPTGTGANVLTF.

The chain uses TRBV6-5 and TRBJ1-1, with a weak D call TRBD1 (5 bases). V was cut by 1 base and J by 5 bases, with 11 bases left in between. Looked up from germline, CDR1 is MNHEY and CDR2 is SVGAGI. The CDR3 contains 14 residues. This CDR3 reads CASSYLVGGTEAFF. The CDR3 DNA is TGTGCCAGCAGTTACTTAGTCGGGGGAACTGAAGCTTTCTTT.

This chain connects TRBV5-6 to TRBJ1-2; D perhaps matches TRBD1 (6 bases). CDR3 size: 14 residues. The ends were cut back, 6 bases at V and 8 bases at J, with 20 bases in the middle. Looked up from germline, CDR1 is SGHDT and CDR2 is YYEEEE. The CDR3 spells CASTRLWGRGGYTF. In DNA form, the CDR3 reads TGTGCCAGCACCAGATTGTGGGGGCGAGGGGGCTACACCTTC.

This chain uses TRBV20-1 with TRBJ2-3; TRBD2 aligns across 9 bases. This CDR3 comprises 14 residues. The V segment lost 3 bases and the J segment 3 bases; nucleotides outside the gene matches: 4. The germline CDR1 and CDR2 sequences are DFQATT and SNEGSKA (reference sequence). This chain's CDR3 is CSASWRGGTDTQYF. CDR3 nucleotides: TGCAGTGCTAGTTGGCGGGGGGGAACAGATACGCAGTATTTT.

Turning to this clone: This sample includes further DNA sequences coding for the same CDR3. The genes are TRBV6-5 and TRBJ1-1; D is ambiguous. The CDR3 consists of 15 residues. Trimming took off 0 bases at V and 1 base at J, with 9 bases between the two ends. CDR1 is MNHEY, CDR2 SVGAGI, per germline. The CDR3 here is CASSYSRRGNTEAFF. The DNA of the CDR3 is TGTGCCAGCAGTTACTCGCGGCGAGGGAACACTGAAGCTTTCTTT.

V and J are TRBV12-3 or TRBV12-4 and TRBJ2-1, with D possibly matching TRBD1 (5 bases). The length of the CDR3 is 13 residues. Trimming cost V 5 bases and J 2 bases, with 7 bases left between them. The CDR3 loop is CASSTTAYNEQFF. The DNA for the CDR3 is TGTGCCAGCAGTACGACAGCCTACAATGAGCAGTTCTTC.

Only one count was recorded for this clone. The chain couples TRBV19 to TRBJ2-5; 10 positions agree with TRBD2. This CDR3 spans 15 amino acids. V shed 6 bases and J 1 base; nucleotides not matched to a gene: 5. The germline CDR1 and CDR2 sequences are LNHDA and SQIVND (reference sequence). CDR3 nucleotide sequence: TGTGCCAGTAGCCCGATAGCGGGGGGCCAAGAGACCCAGTACTTC. Encoded protein: CASSPIAGGQETQYF.

The chain has TRBV12-3 or TRBV12-4 and TRBJ2-5, with D possibly TRBD2 on 5 matching bases. The CDR3 runs to 12 residues. Trimming took off 2 bases at V and 5 bases at J, with 6 bases between the two ends. CDR3 in amino acids: CASSLSGETQYF. Here the CDR3 DNA reads TGTGCCAGCAGTTTATCGGGGGAGACCCAGTACTTC.

This clone appeared once. Mismatch with germline at one junction end may stem from a read error. This sequence joins TRBV6-5 and TRBJ2-5; possible D gene TRBD2, 5 bases. This CDR3 comprises 13 residues. The V gene's germline CDR1 is MNHEY and CDR2 SVGAGI. In nucleotides, the CDR3 is TGTGCCAGCAGTAGACTAAACCAAGAGGCCCAGTACTTC. Translated: CASSRLNQEAQYF.

V gene TRBV12-3 or TRBV12-4 combines with J gene TRBJ1-5; D remains unclear. V lost 6 bases and J lost 7, with 10 bases in between. CDR3 length equals 12 residues. This chain's CDR3 is CASSSPGQPQHF. CDR3 bases: TGTGCCAGCAGCTCCCCGGGACAGCCCCAGCATTTT.

This clone has just a few counts. This chain uses TRBV5-1 with TRBJ2-1, with D perhaps matching TRBD2 (5 bases). From germline, CDR1 is SGHRS and CDR2 YFSETQ. Trimming removed 5 bases at V and 10 bases at J, with 13 bases between. The CDR3 sequence is 12 residues long. In DNA, the CDR3 is TGCGCCAGCAGTCCCTCGGGGTTAGAGCAGTTCTTC. Its protein is CASSPSGLEQFF.

This sequence joins TRBV9 and TRBJ1-2, with D possibly TRBD1 on 5 matching bases. Trimming took 3 bases from V and 1 from J, leaving 10 bases between them. This CDR3 has 14 amino acids. CDR1 and CDR2 (germline): SGDLS, YYNGEE. This CDR3 is CASSGPGRNYGYTF. CDR3 DNA sequence: TGTGCCAGCAGCGGTCCAGGGCGTAACTATGGCTACACCTTC.

The rearrangement uses TRBV5-1 and TRBJ2-1; D is ambiguous. CDR1 is SGHRS, CDR2 YFSETQ, per germline. Trimming left V 0 bases short and J 6 bases short, with 7 bases between. There are 13 residues in the CDR3. In DNA form, the CDR3 reads TGCGCCAGCAGCTTGGATCTCAGCAATGAGCAGTTCTTC. This codes for CASSLDLSNEQFF.

V usage is TRBV7-9 and J usage is TRBJ2-1; 10 bases align to TRBD1. Germline V gives CDR1 SEHNR, CDR2 FQNEAQ (reference sequence). There are 15 residues in the CDR3. V lost 2 bases to trimming and J lost 6 bases; unmatched junction nucleotides: 4. For the CDR3, the DNA is TGTGCCAGCAGCTTAAGGGACAGGGGCCCCAATGAGCAGTTCTTC. It is translated as CASSLRDRGPNEQFF.

V is TRBV7-9 and J is TRBJ2-3, with D possibly matching TRBD2 (5 bases). With 2 bases removed from V and 3 bases from J, the gap between germline ends came to 9 bases. Germline V lookup: CDR1 SEHNR, CDR2 FQNEAQ (reference sequence). The CDR3 spans 14 residues. The CDR3: CASSLNGETDTQYF. Written as DNA, the CDR3 is TGTGCCAGCAGCTTAAACGGGGAAACAGATACGCAGTATTTT.